This T cell receptor (beta chain) was recorded in a study of STAT5B mutations in CD4+ large granular lymphocyte leukemia. Trimming stripped 0 bases from V and 5 bases from J, with 1 base between. Germline assignment: CDR1 DFQATT and CDR2 SNEGSKA (reference sequence). The CDR3 is 10 amino acids. Only in-frame clones appear in the TCRdb table, and some are missing; sequencing was by immunoSEQ multiplex PCR. The sample has fewer than 6,000 clones; 77% are singletons. The clonotype comes from a man aged 80 or over with CD4+ T-cell large granular lymphocyte leukemia. The sequencing sample was made of PBMCs. The chain couples TRBV20-1 to TRBJ1-2, with D uncertain. The CDR3 here is CSARDYGYTF. The CDR3 region has the DNA TGCAGTGCTAGAGATTATGGCTACACCTTC.